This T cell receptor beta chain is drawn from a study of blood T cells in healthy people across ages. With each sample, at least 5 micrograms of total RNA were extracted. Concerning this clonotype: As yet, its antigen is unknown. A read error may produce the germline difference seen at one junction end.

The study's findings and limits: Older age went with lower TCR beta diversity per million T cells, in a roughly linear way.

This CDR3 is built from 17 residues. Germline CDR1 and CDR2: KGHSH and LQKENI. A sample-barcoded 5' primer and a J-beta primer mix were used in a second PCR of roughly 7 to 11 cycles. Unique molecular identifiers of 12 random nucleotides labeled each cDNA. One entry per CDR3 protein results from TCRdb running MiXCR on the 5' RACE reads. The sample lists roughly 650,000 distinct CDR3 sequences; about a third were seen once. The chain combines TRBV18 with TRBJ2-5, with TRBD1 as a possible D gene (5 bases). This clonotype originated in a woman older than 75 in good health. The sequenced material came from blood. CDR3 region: CANSSAHNLEAGETQYF. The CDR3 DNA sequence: TGTGCCAACTCATCCGCTCATAATCTCGAAGCAGGGGAGACCCAGTACTTC.